These T cell receptor beta chains were read from a single sample in a study of blood T cell repertoires in COVID-19. Repertoires were generated with immunoSEQ multiplex PCR, while TCRdb's copy carries only in-frame clones and drops some. The table has more than 300,000 clones, approximately 89% seen once. Specimen: PBMCs or T cells enriched from blood (not recorded which). The receptors were sampled from a middle-aged woman who had been exposed to COVID-19. The CDR3 runs from the conserved cysteine through the conserved F or W. The order of the fields is D gene, clone size, J gene, V gene, CDR3 protein, CDR3 DNA. A D gene is named only where the DNA matches it firmly. Clone size is not always given. Where it is, it says once, few, many or a class for expanded clones.

d_gene: TRBD2; abundance: -; j_gene: TRBJ2-3; v_gene: TRBV7-3; CDR3aa: CASSWTSGGSDTQYF; CDR3nt: TGTGCCAGCAGCTGGACTAGCGGGGGTTCGGATACGCAGTATTTT
d_gene: -; abundance: -; j_gene: TRBJ1-1; v_gene: TRBV5-4; CDR3aa: CASSKSGDTEAFF; CDR3nt: TGTGCCAGCAGCAAATCGGGAGACACTGAAGCTTTCTTT
d_gene: TRBD2; abundance: -; j_gene: TRBJ2-5; v_gene: TRBV7-2; CDR3aa: CASSSGLGQETQYF; CDR3nt: TGTGCCAGCAGCTCGGGACTAGGCCAAGAGACCCAGTACTTC
d_gene: -; abundance: -; j_gene: TRBJ1-2; v_gene: TRBV20-1; CDR3aa: CSAPEGTGYTF; CDR3nt: TGCAGTGCGCCGGAGGGTACTGGCTACACCTTC
d_gene: TRBD1; abundance: -; j_gene: TRBJ2-1; v_gene: TRBV7-9; CDR3aa: CASSPRTGRYNEQFF; CDR3nt: TGTGCCAGCAGCCCCCGGACAGGGCGTTACAATGAGCAGTTCTTC
d_gene: -; abundance: -; j_gene: TRBJ2-3; v_gene: TRBV4-1; CDR3aa: CASSTTSTDTQYF; CDR3nt: TGCGCCAGCAGTACTACGAGCACAGATACGCAGTATTTT
d_gene: -; abundance: -; j_gene: TRBJ2-3; v_gene: TRBV2; CDR3aa: CASTLGSQGHTQYF; CDR3nt: TGTGCCAGCACCTTAGGGTCACAGGGCCATACGCAGTATTTT
d_gene: -; abundance: -; j_gene: TRBJ1-3; v_gene: TRBV14; CDR3aa: CASSQDPISGNTIYF; CDR3nt: TGTGCCAGCAGCCAAGACCCTATCTCTGGAAACACCATATATTTT
d_gene: TRBD2; abundance: once; j_gene: TRBJ2-7; v_gene: TRBV5-4; CDR3aa: CASSDSGATEQYF; CDR3nt: TGTGCCAGCAGCGATAGCGGGGCGACCGAGCAGTACTTC
d_gene: -; abundance: -; j_gene: TRBJ1-5; v_gene: TRBV5-8; CDR3aa: CASSLTQGILPQHF; CDR3nt: TGTGCCAGCAGCTTGACACAGGGAATTCTTCCCCAGCATTTT
d_gene: TRBD2; abundance: -; j_gene: TRBJ2-1; v_gene: TRBV6-1; CDR3aa: CASSERTSGGGEQFF; CDR3nt: TGTGCCAGCAGTGAGCGGACTAGCGGGGGAGGGGAGCAGTTCTTC
d_gene: TRBD1; abundance: -; j_gene: TRBJ1-2; v_gene: TRBV29-1; CDR3aa: CSVEQGVGYGYTF; CDR3nt: TGCAGCGTAGAACAGGGGGTTGGCTATGGCTACACCTTC
d_gene: TRBD1; abundance: once; j_gene: TRBJ1-6; v_gene: TRBV5-1; CDR3aa: CASGERQGWDSPLHF; CDR3nt: TGCGCCAGCGGAGAGAGACAGGGCTGGGATTCACCCCTCCACTTT
d_gene: -; abundance: few; j_gene: TRBJ1-1; v_gene: TRBV5-6; CDR3aa: CASSLDGRRNTEAFF; CDR3nt: TGTGCCAGCAGCTTGGATGGCAGGCGGAACACTGAAGCTTTCTTT
d_gene: -; abundance: once; j_gene: TRBJ2-7; v_gene: TRBV3-1/TRBV3-2; CDR3aa: CASSQEVKRTSSYEQYF; CDR3nt: TGTGCCAGCAGCCAAGAAGTTAAGCGGACCTCCTCCTACGAGCAGTACTTC
d_gene: -; abundance: -; j_gene: TRBJ2-2; v_gene: TRBV28; CDR3aa: CASTVPGELFF; CDR3nt: TGTGCCAGCACGGTCCCCGGGGAGCTGTTTTTT
d_gene: -; abundance: -; j_gene: TRBJ1-2; v_gene: TRBV6-5; CDR3aa: CASSRTTRGGDGYTF; CDR3nt: TGTGCCAGCAGTCGTACGACACGGGGAGGGGATGGCTACACCTTC
d_gene: -; abundance: -; j_gene: TRBJ2-7; v_gene: TRBV24-1; CDR3aa: CATSDRGQDEQYF; CDR3nt: TGTGCCACCAGTGACAGGGGCCAGGACGAGCAGTACTTC
d_gene: -; abundance: -; j_gene: TRBJ2-3; v_gene: TRBV7-9; CDR3aa: CASSRIQVFTDTQYF; CDR3nt: TGTGCCAGCAGCCGTATACAGGTTTTCACAGATACGCAGTATTTT
d_gene: -; abundance: -; j_gene: TRBJ1-2; v_gene: TRBV7-8; CDR3aa: CASSPRGGGLDGYTF; CDR3nt: TGTGCCAGCAGCCCCCGAGGGGGGGGGCTCGATGGCTACACCTTC
d_gene: -; abundance: few; j_gene: TRBJ1-2; v_gene: TRBV9; CDR3aa: CASSPGTF; CDR3nt: TGTGCCAGCAGCCCCGGGACCTTC
d_gene: -; abundance: -; j_gene: TRBJ2-3; v_gene: TRBV11-1; CDR3aa: CASSYTRPDTQYF; CDR3nt: TGTGCCAGCAGCTATACTAGACCCGATACGCAGTATTTT
d_gene: TRBD1; abundance: -; j_gene: TRBJ1-2; v_gene: TRBV12-5; CDR3aa: CASGPGGVNYGYTF; CDR3nt: TGTGCTAGTGGTCCAGGGGGCGTTAACTATGGCTACACCTTC
d_gene: -; abundance: -; j_gene: TRBJ1-5; v_gene: TRBV19; CDR3aa: CASSQGQLSNQPQHF; CDR3nt: TGTGCCAGTAGTCAAGGACAGCTTAGCAATCAGCCCCAGCATTTT
d_gene: -; abundance: -; j_gene: TRBJ1-1; v_gene: TRBV6-5; CDR3aa: CASRVRGGTEAFF; CDR3nt: TGTGCCAGTCGGGTTCGGGGGGGCACTGAAGCTTTCTTT
d_gene: -; abundance: few; j_gene: TRBJ1-2; v_gene: TRBV11-3; CDR3aa: CASSLDRGGGYTF; CDR3nt: TGTGCCAGCAGCTTAGACAGGGGTGGTGGCTACACCTTC
d_gene: -; abundance: -; j_gene: TRBJ2-3; v_gene: TRBV3-1/TRBV3-2; CDR3aa: CASSSRGETDTQYF; CDR3nt: TGTGCCAGCAGCTCCAGGGGAGAAACAGATACGCAGTATTTT
d_gene: TRBD1; abundance: -; j_gene: TRBJ2-7; v_gene: TRBV4-1; CDR3aa: CASSLRGQGPDEQYF; CDR3nt: TGCGCCAGCAGCCTTAGGGGACAGGGGCCCGATGAGCAGTACTTC
d_gene: -; abundance: -; j_gene: TRBJ1-6; v_gene: TRBV7-6; CDR3aa: CASSSGTQSRYSPLHF; CDR3nt: TGTGCCAGCAGCTCCGGGACTCAAAGCCGATATTCACCCCTCCACTTT
d_gene: -; abundance: -; j_gene: TRBJ2-3; v_gene: TRBV30; CDR3aa: CAWGPWADTQYF; CDR3nt: TGTGCCTGGGGCCCCTGGGCGGATACGCAGTATTTT
d_gene: -; abundance: -; j_gene: TRBJ2-7; v_gene: TRBV7-2; CDR3aa: CASSLTRGTYEQYF; CDR3nt: TGTGCCAGCAGCTTAACCCGGGGTACCTACGAGCAGTACTTC
d_gene: -; abundance: -; j_gene: TRBJ2-7; v_gene: TRBV18; CDR3aa: CASSPGQGKGSYEQYF; CDR3nt: TGTGCCAGCTCACCTGGCCAGGGGAAAGGATCCTACGAGCAGTACTTC
d_gene: TRBD2; abundance: -; j_gene: TRBJ2-3; v_gene: TRBV5-4; CDR3aa: CASSPRLAGLGDTQYF; CDR3nt: TGTGCCAGCAGCCCTAGGTTAGCGGGGCTAGGAGATACGCAGTATTTT
d_gene: -; abundance: -; j_gene: TRBJ1-2; v_gene: TRBV27; CDR3aa: CASRRGGRSGYTF; CDR3nt: TGTGCCAGCAGACGGGGGGGGAGGTCTGGCTACACCTTC
d_gene: TRBD1; abundance: -; j_gene: TRBJ2-4; v_gene: TRBV7-8; CDR3aa: CASSSRDRILAKNIQYF; CDR3nt: TGTGCCAGCAGCTCCCGGGACAGGATACTAGCCAAAAACATTCAGTACTTC
d_gene: TRBD1; abundance: -; j_gene: TRBJ2-1; v_gene: TRBV6-5; CDR3aa: CASRQGVSGNEQFF; CDR3nt: TGTGCCAGCAGACAGGGGGTTTCAGGGAATGAGCAGTTCTTC
d_gene: -; abundance: -; j_gene: TRBJ1-3; v_gene: TRBV6-1; CDR3aa: CASSGRIWTTGNTIYF; CDR3nt: TGTGCCAGCAGTGGCCGAATTTGGACAACAGGAAACACCATATATTTT
d_gene: -; abundance: -; j_gene: TRBJ1-5; v_gene: TRBV7-8; CDR3aa: CASSLNQARNQPQHF; CDR3nt: TGTGCCAGCAGCTTAAACCAGGCCCGCAATCAGCCCCAGCATTTT
d_gene: TRBD1; abundance: -; j_gene: TRBJ1-2; v_gene: TRBV28; CDR3aa: CASTTRRTGVYGYTF; CDR3nt: TGTGCCAGTACTACTCGACGGACAGGTGTCTATGGCTACACCTTC
d_gene: -; abundance: -; j_gene: TRBJ1-2; v_gene: TRBV7-8; CDR3aa: CASSLEFGGYDYGYTF; CDR3nt: TGTGCCAGCAGCTTAGAGTTTGGGGGGTACGACTATGGCTACACCTTC
d_gene: -; abundance: -; j_gene: TRBJ2-5; v_gene: TRBV20-1; CDR3aa: CSASLPLRRLQETQYF; CDR3nt: TGCAGTGCTAGTCTACCCCTGCGCCGCCTCCAAGAGACCCAGTACTTC
d_gene: -; abundance: -; j_gene: TRBJ1-1; v_gene: TRBV20-1; CDR3aa: CSARGPGEAFF; CDR3nt: TGCAGTGCTAGAGGTCCGGGTGAAGCTTTCTTT
d_gene: -; abundance: -; j_gene: TRBJ2-7; v_gene: TRBV27; CDR3aa: CASSSSTEYEQYF; CDR3nt: TGTGCCAGCAGTTCATCGACAGAGTACGAGCAGTACTTC
d_gene: -; abundance: few; j_gene: TRBJ1-4; v_gene: TRBV25-1; CDR3aa: CASSDLTRGTTNEKLFF; CDR3nt: TGTGCCAGCAGTGACCTCACTAGGGGGACAACTAATGAAAAACTGTTTTTT
d_gene: -; abundance: -; j_gene: TRBJ1-1; v_gene: TRBV29-1; CDR3aa: CSVSPGTEAFF; CDR3nt: TGCAGCGTTTCACCGGGCACTGAAGCTTTCTTT
d_gene: TRBD1; abundance: -; j_gene: TRBJ1-1; v_gene: TRBV18; CDR3aa: CASSPLTGDMNTEAFF; CDR3nt: TGTGCCAGCTCACCACTCACAGGGGATATGAACACTGAAGCTTTCTTT
d_gene: TRBD1; abundance: -; j_gene: TRBJ1-2; v_gene: TRBV7-2; CDR3aa: CASSPQQGSRGYTF; CDR3nt: TGTGCCAGCAGCCCCCAACAGGGGTCGCGAGGCTACACCTTC
d_gene: TRBD1; abundance: -; j_gene: TRBJ2-7; v_gene: TRBV27; CDR3aa: CASSPTRTGGSSYEQYF; CDR3nt: TGTGCCAGCAGTCCAACCAGGACAGGGGGATCTTCCTACGAGCAGTACTTC
d_gene: -; abundance: -; j_gene: TRBJ1-5; v_gene: TRBV30; CDR3aa: CAWSEQDNQPQHF; CDR3nt: TGTGCCTGGAGTGAGCAGGACAATCAGCCCCAGCATTTT
d_gene: -; abundance: -; j_gene: TRBJ2-7; v_gene: TRBV7-2; CDR3aa: CASSLATAWPGEQYF; CDR3nt: TGTGCCAGCAGCTTAGCCACAGCATGGCCGGGGGAGCAGTACTTC
d_gene: -; abundance: -; j_gene: TRBJ1-1; v_gene: TRBV3-1/TRBV3-2; CDR3aa: CASSPNQFGGRTEAFF; CDR3nt: TGTGCCAGCAGCCCCAACCAGTTCGGGGGAAGAACTGAAGCTTTCTTT
d_gene: TRBD1; abundance: once; j_gene: TRBJ1-1; v_gene: TRBV6-5; CDR3aa: CASSYGTGRPEAFF; CDR3nt: TGTGCCAGCAGTTACGGGACAGGACGACCTGAAGCTTTCTTT